The 9 T cell receptor beta chains below were found in one sample sequenced in a study of blood T cell repertoires in COVID-19. Profiling relied on immunoSEQ multiplex PCR, and the TCRdb table lists in-frame clones only, not all of them. The data show about 200,000 clones, with roughly 88% seen just once and roughly 19% held by the top ten. Material for sequencing was peripheral blood. Receptors originate from a man aged 50-60 years with COVID-19, enrolled during active disease.

The rearrangement joins TRBV7-2 to TRBJ1-5, with D possibly TRBD1 on 5 matching bases. CDR3 length equals 14 residues. Germline V gene data show CDR1 as SGHTA and CDR2 as FQGNSA. The V and J ends lost 1 base and 6 bases respectively, with 10 bases between them. The CDR3 reads CASSLEGRAQPQHF. The CDR3 DNA follows: TGTGCCAGCAGCTTAGAAGGCAGGGCTCAGCCCCAGCATTTT.

This chain joins TRBV19 and TRBJ2-7, with no clear D. Germline V gene data show CDR1 as LNHDA and CDR2 as SQIVND (reference sequence). Trimming left V 5 bases short and J 2 bases short, with 7 bases between. The CDR3 covers 12 residues. The chain's CDR3 is CASSGQPYEQYF. The DNA for the CDR3 is TGTGCCAGTAGTGGGCAGCCCTACGAGCAGTACTTC.

The CDR3 nucleotides read TGCGCCAGCAGGAGTGGGGGCAGGGGATCCAAAAACATTCAGTACTTC. It is translated as CASRSGGRGSKNIQYF. The chain uses TRBV10-2 and TRBJ2-4, with D maybe TRBD1 (6 bases). Germline V gives CDR1 WSHSY, CDR2 SAAADI. With 6 bases removed from V and 2 bases from J, the gap between germline ends came to 17 bases. This CDR3 has 16 amino acids.

Many counts were recorded for this clone. The V call is TRBV5-1, the J call TRBJ2-1; 11 bases agree with TRBD2. Germline CDR1 and CDR2: SGHRS and YFSETQ. The CDR3 is made up of 14 amino acids. V lost 3 bases and J lost 9; bases outside the gene matches: 5. CDR3 residues: CASSSGLADLEQFF. In DNA, the CDR3 is TGCGCCAGCAGCTCGGGACTAGCGGATCTTGAGCAGTTCTTC. The whole variable domain, remainder taken from reference TRBV5-1 and TRBJ2-1, is KAGVTQTPRYLIKTRGQQVTLSCSPISGHRSVSWYQQTPGQGLQFLFEYFSETQRNKGNFPGRFSGRQFSNSRSEMNVSTLELGDSALYLCASSSGLADLEQFFGPGTRLTVL.

The genes are TRBV12-5 and TRBJ2-5, with 7 bases matching TRBD1. Germline CDR1 and CDR2: LGHNT and FRNRAP. This CDR3 has 15 residues. The ends lost 0 bases at V and 1 base at J; junction bases unmatched: 2. The CDR3 region is CASGLVGTAQETQYF. The CDR3 bases are TGTGCTAGTGGTTTGGTCGGGACAGCCCAAGAGACCCAGTACTTC.

This chain joins TRBV19 and TRBJ1-4, with D unclear. The germline gives CDR1 LNHDA, CDR2 SQIVND (reference sequence). Trimming removed 7 bases at V and 1 base at J, with 19 bases between. The CDR3 has 17 amino acids. DNA for the CDR3: TGTGCCAGTACTCATACGGAAGGAGGCGGAACTAATGAAAAACTGTTTTTT. Translating it yields CASTHTEGGGTNEKLFF.

This clone appeared once. The rearrangement links TRBV25-1 to TRBJ1-4; 7 bases align to TRBD1. The ends lost 5 bases at V and 5 bases at J; junction bases unmatched: 2. Germline V gene lookup returns CDR1 MGHDK and CDR2 SYGVNS. The length of the CDR3 is 13 residues. The CDR3 DNA follows: TGTGCCAGCAGTCGACAGGGAAATGAAAAACTGTTTTTT. This gives the protein CASSRQGNEKLFF.

The chain joins TRBV30 to TRBJ2-3; perhaps TRBD2 as D (6 bases). Germline assignment: CDR1 GTSNPN and CDR2 SVGIG (reference sequence). The CDR3 has 13 residues. V dropped 5 bases and J dropped 1 base, with 10 bases sitting between them. The CDR3 sequence: CAWETSGTDTQYF. CDR3 sequence (DNA): TGTGCCTGGGAGACTAGTGGCACAGATACGCAGTATTTT.

A few counts support this clone. The DNA for the CDR3 is TGTGCCAGCAGTTTGTACGACAGGGTCTTAGATGGCTACACCTTC. It codes for CASSLYDRVLDGYTF. V and J are TRBV28 and TRBJ1-2, with 7 bases identical to TRBD1. The junction had 10 bases not matched to a gene; V was cut back by 3 bases and J by 6 bases. This CDR3 is 15 amino acids long. CDR1 and CDR2 (germline): MDHEN, SYDVKM.